These 2 T cell receptor beta chains share one sample of origin, sequenced in a study of spatial heterogeneity in lung cancer. TCRdb reanalysed the 5' RACE reads using MiXCR and keeps one entry per CDR3 protein. In the table there are tens of thousands of distinct CDR3 sequences, approximately 12% of which are singletons. Time point denoted: sample taken at primary tumor resection. Here the sequenced sample was PBMCs, taken at surgery. Every receptor here comes from a male donor with early-stage non-small cell lung cancer.

The DNA for the CDR3 is TGTGCCAGTAGCCAAGGACAGGGGGTGATAGATACGCAGTATTTT. Translated, it gives CASSQGQGVIDTQYF. V and J are TRBV19 and TRBJ2-3, with TRBD1 matching over 10 bases. Trimming cost V 6 bases and J 5 bases; bases outside gene matches: 8. CDR3 length equals 15 residues. Germline lookup yields CDR1 LNHDA and CDR2 SQIVND (reference sequence).

J is TRBJ2-7 and V is TRBV7-3; tentative D call: TRBD1 (6 bases). V lost 4 bases and J 0 bases, leaving 10 bases between the germline ends. Germline-derived CDR1 and CDR2 are SGHTA and FQGTGA. CDR3 length: 14 residues. The CDR3 region is CASSSTGSSYEQYF. The CDR3 DNA reads as TGTGCCAGCAGCTCGACAGGAAGCTCCTACGAGCAGTACTTC.